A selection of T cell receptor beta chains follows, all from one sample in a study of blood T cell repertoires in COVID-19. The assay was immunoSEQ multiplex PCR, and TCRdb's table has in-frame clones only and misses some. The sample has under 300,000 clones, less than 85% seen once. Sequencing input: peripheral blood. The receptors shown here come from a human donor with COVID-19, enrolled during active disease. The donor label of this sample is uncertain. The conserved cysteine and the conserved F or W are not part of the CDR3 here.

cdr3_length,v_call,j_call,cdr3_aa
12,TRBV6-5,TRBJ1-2,ASTDEGGLNGYT
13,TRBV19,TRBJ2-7,ASSIGASSSYEQY
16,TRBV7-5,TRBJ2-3,ARSLGSRLAGYTDTQY
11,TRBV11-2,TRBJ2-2,ASSWAVTGELF
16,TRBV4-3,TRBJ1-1,ASSQDLVEGGRNTEAF
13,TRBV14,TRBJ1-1,ASSVIGGANPEAF
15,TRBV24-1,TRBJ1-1,ANKPYHRGRGNTEAF
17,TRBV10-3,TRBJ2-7,AISDPSGLAGVGSYEQY
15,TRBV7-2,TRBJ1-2,ASSARGPMAANYGYT
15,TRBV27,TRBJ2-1,ASSPSGTGGDYNEQF
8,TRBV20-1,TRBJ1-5,SAIVGSQH
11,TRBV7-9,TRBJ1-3,ASSLNTGNTIY
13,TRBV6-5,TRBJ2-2,ASSYKRLNTGELF
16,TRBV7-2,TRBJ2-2,ASSSHSGTAFNTGELF
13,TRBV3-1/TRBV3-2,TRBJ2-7,ASSQGVGVSYEQY
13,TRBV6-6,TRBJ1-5,ASRGKTGTNQPQH
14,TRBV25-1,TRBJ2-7,ASSEFGGGVPYEQY
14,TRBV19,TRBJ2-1,ASSGQGLSSYNEQF
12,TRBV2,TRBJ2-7,ASRGDIQAYEQY
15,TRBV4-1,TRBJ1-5,ASSPRTFRGPTQPQH
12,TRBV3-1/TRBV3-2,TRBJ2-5,ASSQDGQGETQY
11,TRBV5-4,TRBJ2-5,ASSLVGPETQY
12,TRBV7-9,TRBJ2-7,ASSLWTGRGEQY
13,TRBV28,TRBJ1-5,ASSRGTDVNQPQH
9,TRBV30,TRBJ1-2,AWTGYYGYT
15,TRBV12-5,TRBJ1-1,ASGSMDSSLSYTEAF
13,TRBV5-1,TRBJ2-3,ASSLDHRLTDTQY
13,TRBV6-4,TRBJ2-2,ASSPGTANTGELF
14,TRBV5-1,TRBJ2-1,ASRISEGGPYNEQF
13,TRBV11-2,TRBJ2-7,ASSLVGGRQEKQY
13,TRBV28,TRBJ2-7,ASSPPGQGAREQY
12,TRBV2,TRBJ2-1,ASTGPTSHNEQF
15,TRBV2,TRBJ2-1,ASSELGQPIAYNEQF
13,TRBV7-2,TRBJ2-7,ASSLDAREGYEQY